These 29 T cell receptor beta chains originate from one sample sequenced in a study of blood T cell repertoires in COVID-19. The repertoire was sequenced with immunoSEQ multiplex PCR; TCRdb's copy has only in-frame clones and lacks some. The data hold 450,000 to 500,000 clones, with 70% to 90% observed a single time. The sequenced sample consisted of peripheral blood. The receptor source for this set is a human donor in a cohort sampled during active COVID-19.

The CDR3 nucleotides are TGTGCCAGCAGCCAAGGACTAGCGGGAATGGGGACCCAGTACTTC. It specifies CASSQGLAGMGTQYF. The V call is TRBV6-5, the J call TRBJ2-5; TRBD2 matches at 12 bases. The germline V gene encodes CDR1 MNHEY and CDR2 SVGAGI. Unmatched junction bases numbered 9, after V lost 6 bases and J lost 7 bases. The CDR3 length is 15 residues.

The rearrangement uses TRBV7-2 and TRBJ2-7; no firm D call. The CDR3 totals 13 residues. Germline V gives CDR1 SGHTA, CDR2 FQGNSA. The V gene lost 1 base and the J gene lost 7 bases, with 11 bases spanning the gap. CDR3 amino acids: CASSLVPSREQYF. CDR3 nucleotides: TGTGCCAGCAGCTTAGTCCCTTCGAGGGAGCAGTACTTC. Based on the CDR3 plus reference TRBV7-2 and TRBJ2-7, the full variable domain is GAGVSQSPSNKVTEKGKDVELRCDPISGHTALYWYRQSLGQGLEFLIYFQGNSAPDKSGLPSDRFSAERTGGSVSTLTIQRTQQEDSAVYLCASSLVPSREQYFGPGTRLTVT.

In DNA, the CDR3 is TGTGCCAGCAGCGTAGTAAGTCAACATGGTGAGCAGTTCTTC. Its translation is CASSVVSQHGEQFF. This chain connects TRBV9 to TRBJ2-1; D not certain. The germline V and J ends were trimmed by 0 bases and 9 bases, with 13 bases remaining between them. This CDR3 comprises 14 residues. Germline assignment: CDR1 SGDLS and CDR2 YYNGEE.

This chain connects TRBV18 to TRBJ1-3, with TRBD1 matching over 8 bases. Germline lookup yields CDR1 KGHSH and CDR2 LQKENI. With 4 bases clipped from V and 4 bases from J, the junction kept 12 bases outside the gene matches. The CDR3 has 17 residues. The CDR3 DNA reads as TGTGCCAGCTCACGTACGGTTGGGACAGGCGCAGGAAACACCATATATTTT. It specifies CASSRTVGTGAGNTIYF. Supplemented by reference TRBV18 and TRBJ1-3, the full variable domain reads NAGVMQNPRHLVRRRGQEARLRCSPMKGHSHVYWYRQLPEEGLKFMVYLQKENIIDESGMPKERFSAEFPKEGPSILRIQQVVRGDSAAYFCASSRTVGTGAGNTIYFGEGSWLTVV.

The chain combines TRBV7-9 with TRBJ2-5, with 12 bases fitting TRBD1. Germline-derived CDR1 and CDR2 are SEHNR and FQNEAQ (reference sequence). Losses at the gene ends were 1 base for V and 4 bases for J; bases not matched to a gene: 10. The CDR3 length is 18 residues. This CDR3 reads CASSLGPGQGAGRETQYF. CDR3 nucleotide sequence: TGTGCCAGCAGCTTAGGCCCGGGACAGGGGGCAGGTCGAGAGACCCAGTACTTC. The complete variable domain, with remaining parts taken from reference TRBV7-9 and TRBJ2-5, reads DTGVSQNPRHKITKRGQNVTFRCDPISEHNRLYWYRQTLGQGPEFLTYFQNEAQLEKSRLLSDRFSAERPKGSFSTLEIQRTEQGDSAMYLCASSLGPGQGAGRETQYFGPGTRLLVL.

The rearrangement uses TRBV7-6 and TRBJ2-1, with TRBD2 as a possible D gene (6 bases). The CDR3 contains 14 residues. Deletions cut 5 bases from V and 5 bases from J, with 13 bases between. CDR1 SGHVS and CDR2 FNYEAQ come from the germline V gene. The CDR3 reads CASSVRGLNNEQFF. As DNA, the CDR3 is TGTGCCAGCAGCGTAAGGGGACTTAACAATGAGCAGTTCTTC. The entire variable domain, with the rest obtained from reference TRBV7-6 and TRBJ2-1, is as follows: GAGVSQSPRYKVTKRGQDVALRCDPISGHVSLYWYRQALGQGPEFLTYFNYEAQQDKSGLPNDRFSAERPEGSISTLTIQRTEQRDSAMYRCASSVRGLNNEQFFGPGTRLTVL.

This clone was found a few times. CDR3 coding DNA: TGTGCCAGCAGCTTCAGACAGGGGTCCCATGCAACTAATGAAAAACTGTTTTTT. It codes for CASSFRQGSHATNEKLFF. V usage is TRBV5-4 and J usage is TRBJ1-4; TRBD1 matches at 8 bases. CDR1 and CDR2 from the germline V gene are SGHNT and YYREEE (reference sequence). Trimming cost V 2 bases and J 0 bases; bases outside gene matches: 9. The CDR3 has 18 amino acids.

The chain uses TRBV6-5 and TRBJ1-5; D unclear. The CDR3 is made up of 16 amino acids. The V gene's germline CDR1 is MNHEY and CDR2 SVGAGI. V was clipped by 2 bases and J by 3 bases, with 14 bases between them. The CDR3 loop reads CASSYGRDPDNQPQHF. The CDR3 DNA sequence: TGTGCCAGCAGTTACGGGCGGGATCCCGACAATCAGCCCCAGCATTTT.

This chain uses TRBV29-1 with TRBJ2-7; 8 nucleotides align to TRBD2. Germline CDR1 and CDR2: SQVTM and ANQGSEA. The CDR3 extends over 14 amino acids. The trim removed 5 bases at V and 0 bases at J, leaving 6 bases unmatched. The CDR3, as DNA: TGCAGCGTTAGCGTAGCGGGACCCTCCTACGAGCAGTACTTC. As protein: CSVSVAGPSYEQYF.

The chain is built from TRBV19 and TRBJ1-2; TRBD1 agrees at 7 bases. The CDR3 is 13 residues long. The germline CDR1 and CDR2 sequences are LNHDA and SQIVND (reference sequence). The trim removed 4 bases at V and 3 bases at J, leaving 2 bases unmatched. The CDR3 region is CASSNRGYYGYTF. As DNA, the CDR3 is TGTGCCAGTAGTAACAGGGGATACTATGGCTACACCTTC.

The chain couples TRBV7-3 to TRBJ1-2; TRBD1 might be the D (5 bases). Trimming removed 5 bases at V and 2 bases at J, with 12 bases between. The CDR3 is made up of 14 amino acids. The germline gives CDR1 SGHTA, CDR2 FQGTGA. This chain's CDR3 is CASSPNPGNYGYTF. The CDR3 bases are TGTGCCAGCAGCCCGAACCCAGGGAACTATGGCTACACCTTC.

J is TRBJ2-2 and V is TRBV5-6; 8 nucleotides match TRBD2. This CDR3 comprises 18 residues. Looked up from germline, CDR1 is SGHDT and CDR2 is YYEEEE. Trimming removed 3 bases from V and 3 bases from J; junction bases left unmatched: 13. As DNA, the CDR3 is TGTGCCAGCAGCTCGGGGCTAGCGGGCCACTATTACACCGGGGAGCTGTTTTTT. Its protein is CASSSGLAGHYYTGELFF.

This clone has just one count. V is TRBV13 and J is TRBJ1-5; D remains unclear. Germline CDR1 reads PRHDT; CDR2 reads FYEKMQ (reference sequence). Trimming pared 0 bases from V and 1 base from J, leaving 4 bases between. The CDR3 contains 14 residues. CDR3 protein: CASSLGRSNQPQHF. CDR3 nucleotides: TGTGCCAGCAGCTTAGGCAGAAGCAATCAGCCCCAGCATTTT. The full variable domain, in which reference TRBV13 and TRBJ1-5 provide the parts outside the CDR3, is AAGVIQSPRHLIKEKRETATLKCYPIPRHDTVYWYQQGPGQDPQFLISFYEKMQSDKGSIPDRFSAQQFSDYHSELNMSSLELGDSALYFCASSLGRSNQPQHFGDGTRLSIL.

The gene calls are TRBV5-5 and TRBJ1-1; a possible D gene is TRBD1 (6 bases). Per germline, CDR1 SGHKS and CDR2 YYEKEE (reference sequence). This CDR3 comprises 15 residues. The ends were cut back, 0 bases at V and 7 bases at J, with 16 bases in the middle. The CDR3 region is CASSLAGLGADEAFF. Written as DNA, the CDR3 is TGTGCCAGCAGCTTGGCTGGGTTGGGGGCAGATGAAGCTTTCTTT.

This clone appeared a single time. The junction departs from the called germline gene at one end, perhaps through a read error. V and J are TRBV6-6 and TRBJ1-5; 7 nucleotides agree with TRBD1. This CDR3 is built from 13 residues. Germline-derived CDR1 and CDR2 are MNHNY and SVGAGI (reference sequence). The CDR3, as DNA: TGTGCCGGCAGGGGGGGAGGCAATCAGCCCCAGCATTTT. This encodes CAGRGGGNQPQHF.

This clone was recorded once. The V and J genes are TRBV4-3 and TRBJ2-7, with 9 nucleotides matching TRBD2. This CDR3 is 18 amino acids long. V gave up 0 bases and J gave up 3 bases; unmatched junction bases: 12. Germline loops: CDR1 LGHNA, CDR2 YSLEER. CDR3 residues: CASSQEEGSGRPYYEQYF. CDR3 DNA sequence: TGCGCCAGCAGCCAAGAAGAAGGGAGCGGGAGGCCATACTACGAGCAGTACTTC.

This CDR3 is CASSQGQGGVYGYTF. The CDR3 DNA is TGTGCCAGCAGCCAGGGCCAGGGCGGGGTCTATGGCTACACCTTC. The rearrangement links TRBV5-5 to TRBJ1-2; the D gene is possibly TRBD1 (5 bases). Germline CDR1 and CDR2: SGHKS and YYEKEE (reference sequence). This CDR3 contains 15 residues. The ends were cut back, 4 bases at V and 4 bases at J, with 17 bases in the middle.

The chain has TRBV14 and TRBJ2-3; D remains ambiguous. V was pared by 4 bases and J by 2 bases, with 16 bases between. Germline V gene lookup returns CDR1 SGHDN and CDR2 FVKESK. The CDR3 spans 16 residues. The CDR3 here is CASSPLGVRYTDTQYF. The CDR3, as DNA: TGTGCCAGCAGCCCCCTGGGCGTACGGTACACAGATACGCAGTATTTT.

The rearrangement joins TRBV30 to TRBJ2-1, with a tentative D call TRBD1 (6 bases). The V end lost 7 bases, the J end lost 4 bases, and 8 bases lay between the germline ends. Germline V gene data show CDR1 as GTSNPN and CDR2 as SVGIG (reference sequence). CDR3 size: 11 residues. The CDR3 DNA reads TGTGCCTATCAGGGGTACAATGAGCAGTTCTTC. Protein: CAYQGYNEQFF.

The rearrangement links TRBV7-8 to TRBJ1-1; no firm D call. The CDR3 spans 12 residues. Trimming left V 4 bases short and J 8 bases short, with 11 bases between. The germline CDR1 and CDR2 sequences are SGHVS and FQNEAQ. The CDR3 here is CASSSRLREAFF. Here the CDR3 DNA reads TGTGCCAGCAGCTCGCGACTTCGAGAAGCTTTCTTT. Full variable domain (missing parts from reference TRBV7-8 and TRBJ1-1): GAGVSQSPRYKVAKRGQDVALRCDPISGHVSLFWYQQALGQGPEFLTYFQNEAQLDKSGLPSDRFFAERPEGSVSTLKIQRTQQEDSAVYLCASSSRLREAFFGQGTRLTVV.

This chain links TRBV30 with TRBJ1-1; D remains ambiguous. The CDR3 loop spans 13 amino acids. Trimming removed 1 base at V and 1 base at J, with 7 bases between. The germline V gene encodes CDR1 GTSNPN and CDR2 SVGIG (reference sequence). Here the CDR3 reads CAWSALANTEAFF. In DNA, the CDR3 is TGTGCCTGGAGTGCCTTAGCGAACACTGAAGCTTTCTTT.

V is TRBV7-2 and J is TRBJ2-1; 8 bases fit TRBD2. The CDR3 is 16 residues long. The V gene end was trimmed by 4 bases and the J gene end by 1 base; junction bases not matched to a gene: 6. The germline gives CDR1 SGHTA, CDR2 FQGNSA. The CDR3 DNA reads TGTGCCAGCAGCTCCGGACTAGCCAAATCCTACAATGAGCAGTTCTTC. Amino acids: CASSSGLAKSYNEQFF.

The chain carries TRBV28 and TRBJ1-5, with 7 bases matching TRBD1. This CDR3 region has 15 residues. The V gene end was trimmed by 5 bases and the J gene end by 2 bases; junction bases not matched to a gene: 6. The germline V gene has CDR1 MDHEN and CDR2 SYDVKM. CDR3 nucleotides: TGTGCCAGCAGTACTGACAGGGCCGGCAATCAGCCCCAGCATTTT. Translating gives CASSTDRAGNQPQHF.

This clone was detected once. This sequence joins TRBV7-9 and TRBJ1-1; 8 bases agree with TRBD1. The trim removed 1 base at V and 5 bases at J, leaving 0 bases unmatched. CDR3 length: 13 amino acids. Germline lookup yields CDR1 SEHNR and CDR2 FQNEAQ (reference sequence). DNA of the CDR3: TGTGCCAGCAGCTTAGGGGACAGGACTGAAGCTTTCTTT. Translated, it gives CASSLGDRTEAFF. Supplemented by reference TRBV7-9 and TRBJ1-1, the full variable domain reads DTGVSQNPRHKITKRGQNVTFRCDPISEHNRLYWYRQTLGQGPEFLTYFQNEAQLEKSRLLSDRFSAERPKGSFSTLEIQRTEQGDSAMYLCASSLGDRTEAFFGQGTRLTVV.

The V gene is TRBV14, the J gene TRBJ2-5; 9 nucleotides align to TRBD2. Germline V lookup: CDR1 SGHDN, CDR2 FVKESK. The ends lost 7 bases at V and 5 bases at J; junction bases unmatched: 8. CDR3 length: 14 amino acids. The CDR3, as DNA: TGTGCCAGCACGGATAGCGGGAGTCTGGAGACCCAGTACTTC. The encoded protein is CASTDSGSLETQYF.

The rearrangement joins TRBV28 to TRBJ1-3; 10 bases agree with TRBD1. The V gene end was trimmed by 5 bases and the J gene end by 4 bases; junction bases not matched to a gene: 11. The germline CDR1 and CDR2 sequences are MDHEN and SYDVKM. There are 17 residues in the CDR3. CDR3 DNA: TGTGCCAGCAGTCCGCGAGACAGGGGGCTGGGCGGAAACACCATATATTTT. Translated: CASSPRDRGLGGNTIYF. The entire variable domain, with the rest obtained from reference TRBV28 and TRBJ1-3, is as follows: DVKVTQSSRYLVKRTGEKVFLECVQDMDHENMFWYRQDPGLGLRLIYFSYDVKMKEKGDIPEGYSVSREKKERFSLILESASTNQTSMYLCASSPRDRGLGGNTIYFGEGSWLTVV.

The CDR3 nucleotides are TGTGCCACCAGTGATTTACAGTTCACAGATACGCAGTATTTT. This codes for CATSDLQFTDTQYF. The chain has TRBV24-1 and TRBJ2-3, with unresolved D. The CDR3 spans 14 residues. CDR1 is KGHDR and CDR2 is SFDVKD in the germline V gene. Trimming removed 1 base from V and 2 bases from J, with 6 bases in between.

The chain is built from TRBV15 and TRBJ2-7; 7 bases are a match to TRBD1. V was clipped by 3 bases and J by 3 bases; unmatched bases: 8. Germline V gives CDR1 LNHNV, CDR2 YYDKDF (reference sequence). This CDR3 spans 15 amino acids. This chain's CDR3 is CATSRVTGVGYEQYF. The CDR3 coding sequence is TGTGCCACCAGCAGGGTTACAGGGGTGGGCTACGAGCAGTACTTC.

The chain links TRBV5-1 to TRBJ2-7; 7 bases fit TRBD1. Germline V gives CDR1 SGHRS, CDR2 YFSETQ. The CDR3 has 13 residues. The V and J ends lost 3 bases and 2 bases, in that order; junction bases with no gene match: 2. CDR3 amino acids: CASSSDRAYEQYF. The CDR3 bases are TGCGCCAGCAGCTCCGACAGGGCCTACGAGCAGTACTTC.